This TCR beta chain is from a study of T-cell reconstitution after alpha-beta-depleted transplantation in children. General observations from the study: For some patients, TCRbeta diversity was high at day 60 because of recipient T cells and thymic progenitors that survived. As was reported, about two months after transplant, alpha-beta T cells came from several hundred expanded graft clones. The main origin of T-cell counts and diversity one year after transplant was newly produced T cells.

This clonotype was observed many times. Its target is unknown. CDR3 length: 14 residues. Trimming removed 5 bases from V and 1 base from J, with 9 bases in between. Germline V gene lookup returns CDR1 MDHEN and CDR2 SYDVKM. Unique molecular identifiers were used to barcode this TCRbeta library. Using its own MiXCR run on the PCR reads, TCRdb lists one record per CDR3 protein. The table records about 640,000 distinct CDR3 sequences, 13% of them present only once. The receptor comes from a male patient younger than 18 who had a stem cell transplant for acute myeloid leukemia, so the T cells may come from the graft donor. Sample: PBMCs, mostly from graft donor cells, taken 360 days after TCRalphabeta/CD19-depleted stem cell transplant. The J gene is TRBJ1-5, the V gene TRBV28; D remains unclear. The CDR3 reads CASSPGTSNQPQHF. CDR3 DNA: TGTGCCAGCAGTCCCGGAACCAGCAATCAGCCCCAGCATTTT. The full variable domain, its missing parts supplied by reference TRBV28 and TRBJ1-5, is DVKVTQSSRYLVKRTGEKVFLECVQDMDHENMFWYRQDPGLGLRLIYFSYDVKMKEKGDIPEGYSVSREKKERFSLILESASTNQTSMYLCASSPGTSNQPQHFGDGTRLSIL.